What follows are 21 T cell receptor beta chains derived from one specimen sequenced in a study of OX40 agonist ivuxolimab in advanced cancers. Library preparation employed the immunoSEQ multiplex PCR assay. As stored in TCRdb, this immuneACCESS dataset retains in-frame rearrangements with V and J assigned. A fraction of the clones does not appear; measured against another copy, unresolved V genes explain less than half of the discrepancy, and the remainder lacks a known reason. The sample data list 75,000 to 95,000 clones, and approximately 89% of these were observed just once. Clones ranked in the top ten supply approximately 4% of the sample. Sample: CD4+ or CD8+ T cells sorted from blood, taken in a trial of the OX40 agonist ivuxolimab. These receptors were obtained from an adult with an advanced solid tumor such as melanoma, head and neck, liver or kidney cancer.

This chain's CDR3 is CASSLDGVLRSEQFF. CDR3 in DNA: TGCGCCAGCAGCTTGGACGGAGTCTTACGGAGTGAGCAGTTCTTC. The rearrangement links TRBV5-1 to TRBJ2-1; D remains unclear. Trimming stripped 0 bases from V and 9 bases from J, with 16 bases between. CDR1 and CDR2 from the germline V gene are SGHRS and YFSETQ. The CDR3 contains 15 residues.

The chain links TRBV27 to TRBJ2-6; TRBD1 matches 10 bases. CDR1 and CDR2 (germline): MNHEY, SMNVEV (reference sequence). The V and J ends lost 8 bases and 0 bases, in that order; junction bases with no gene match: 4. The CDR3 length is 16 residues. CDR3 nucleotide sequence: TGTGCCAGCGGTAGACAGGGGGCCTCTGGGGCCAACGTCCTGACTTTC. Protein product: CASGRQGASGANVLTF.

The chain carries TRBV6-1 and TRBJ1-3; no clear D gene. Trimming left V 2 bases short and J 0 bases short, with 5 bases between. The V gene's germline CDR1 is MNHNS and CDR2 SASEGT. The CDR3 runs 14 residues. The CDR3 sequence: CASSERSSGNTIYF. The CDR3 bases are TGTGCCAGCAGTGAAAGAAGCTCTGGAAACACCATATATTTT.

The rearrangement links TRBV7-8 to TRBJ2-3; either TRBD1 or TRBD2 may supply D (5 bases each). V gave up 5 bases and J gave up 5 bases, with 23 bases separating them. CDR1 and CDR2 from the germline V gene are SGHVS and FQNEAQ. The CDR3 has 17 amino acids. CDR3 coding DNA: TGTGCCAGCAGCCCGGTAGGACCCGGGGCCCCTAGAGATACGCAGTATTTT. This codes for CASSPVGPGAPRDTQYF.

The rearrangement joins TRBV5-8 to TRBJ2-1; D is undetermined. V dropped 5 bases and J dropped 3 bases, with 18 bases sitting between them. The V gene's germline CDR1 is SGHTS and CDR2 YDEGEE. This CDR3 has 16 residues. The DNA of the CDR3 is TGTGCCAGCAGGGCCGACCGATTCGGAAACTACAATGAGCAGTTCTTC. Amino acids: CASRADRFGNYNEQFF.

This chain uses TRBV7-6 with TRBJ1-3; D ambiguous. The CDR3 loop spans 16 amino acids. V was pared by 0 bases and J by 0 bases, with 9 bases between. In germline, CDR1 is SGHVS, CDR2 FNYEAQ. CDR3 DNA: TGTGCCAGCAGCTTAGCCCTATGGAACTCTGGAAACACCATATATTTT. It translates to CASSLALWNSGNTIYF. Filled out from reference TRBV7-6 and TRBJ1-3, the complete variable domain reads GAGVSQSPRYKVTKRGQDVALRCDPISGHVSLYWYRQALGQGPEFLTYFNYEAQQDKSGLPNDRFSAERPEGSISTLTIQRTEQRDSAMYRCASSLALWNSGNTIYFGEGSWLTVV.

The chain employs TRBV5-4 and TRBJ1-1; D is unresolved. The germline V gene encodes CDR1 SGHNT and CDR2 YYREEE (reference sequence). V was pared by 1 base and J by 0 bases, with 7 bases between. The CDR3 length is 14 residues. In nucleotides, the CDR3 is TGTGCCAGCAGCTTGAGGCTCGTGAACACTGAAGCTTTCTTT. Translating gives CASSLRLVNTEAFF.

The chain has TRBV29-1 and TRBJ1-1; TRBD1 is a possible D gene (5 bases). V gave up 4 bases and J gave up 4 bases, with 19 bases separating them. Germline-derived CDR1 and CDR2 are SQVTM and ANQGSEA. The CDR3 spans 15 residues. Here the CDR3 reads CSVADRDQGSTEAFF. As DNA, the CDR3 is TGCAGCGTTGCCGACCGGGACCAAGGGAGCACTGAAGCTTTCTTT.

This chain connects TRBV7-3 to TRBJ2-7, with D tentatively TRBD1 (6 bases). The germline V gene has CDR1 SGHTA and CDR2 FQGTGA. The CDR3 covers 14 residues. V gave up 2 bases and J gave up 6 bases, with 14 bases separating them. The CDR3 DNA is TGTGCCAGCAGCTTAGGGCAGGGGACGGCCGAGCAGTACTTC. It encodes CASSLGQGTAEQYF.

The genes are TRBV7-9 and TRBJ2-7, with 9 bases aligning to TRBD1. Trimming took 5 bases from V and 2 from J; bases not matched to a gene: 1. The CDR3 is 13 amino acids. Germline CDR1 reads SEHNR; CDR2 reads FQNEAQ (reference sequence). The CDR3 nucleotides read TGTGCCAGCAGCCGGGACAGGGCCTACGAGCAGTACGTC. It encodes CASSRDRAYEQYV.

This chain links TRBV5-4 with TRBJ2-5; D possibly corresponds to TRBD1 (8 bases). Trimming pared 6 bases from V and 1 base from J, leaving 16 bases between. CDR3 length equals 15 residues. Germline loops: CDR1 SGHNT, CDR2 YYREEE (reference sequence). The CDR3 DNA follows: TGTGCCAGCAACGGGGGGACAGGTTCCCAAGAGACCCAGTACTTC. This codes for CASNGGTGSQETQYF.

The V call is TRBV4-1, the J call TRBJ2-1, with a weak D call TRBD1 (6 bases). V gave up 2 bases and J gave up 3 bases, with 14 bases separating them. The CDR3 covers 16 residues. Germline values: CDR1 MGHRA, CDR2 YSYEKL. The CDR3: CASSQYRESFYNEQFF. The CDR3 DNA reads as TGCGCCAGCAGCCAATACAGGGAAAGTTTCTACAATGAGCAGTTCTTC.

The chain uses TRBV7-2 and TRBJ1-5; TRBD1 matches at 8 bases. Germline values: CDR1 SGHTA, CDR2 FQGNSA. J gave up 6 bases and V 5 bases, and 9 bases lay outside the gene matches. The length of the CDR3 is 15 residues. In DNA form, the CDR3 reads TGTGCCAGCAGCCCTGGACAGGGTTTGGGTCAGCCCCAGCATTTT. The encoded protein is CASSPGQGLGQPQHF.

V is TRBV19 and J is TRBJ2-5; tentatively, D is TRBD2 (6 bases). Germline loops: CDR1 LNHDA, CDR2 SQIVND (reference sequence). V lost 5 bases, J lost 7 bases, and 14 bases lay in between. The CDR3 has 13 amino acids. This CDR3 is CASSGGYGGTQYF. CDR3 DNA sequence: TGTGCCAGTAGTGGGGGGTACGGTGGGACCCAGTACTTC. The entire variable domain, with the rest obtained from reference TRBV19 and TRBJ2-5, is as follows: DGGITQSPKYLFRKEGQNVTLSCEQNLNHDAMYWYRQDPGQGLRLIYYSQIVNDFQKGDIAEGYSVSREKKESFPLTVTSAQKNPTAFYLCASSGGYGGTQYFGPGTRLLVL.

The chain links TRBV27 to TRBJ1-6, with a tentative D call TRBD1 (6 bases). There are 15 residues in the CDR3. V was pared by 3 bases and J by 10 bases, with 16 bases between. Germline CDR1 reads MNHEY; CDR2 reads SMNVEV (reference sequence). The CDR3 region has the DNA TGTGCCAGCAGTTTCGACACAGGGCCGGGGTCACCCCTCCACTTT. Protein sequence: CASSFDTGPGSPLHF.

The rearrangement uses TRBV28 and TRBJ2-1; D gene unclear. The CDR3 is 15 amino acids. Trimming removed 5 bases at V and 4 bases at J, with 15 bases between. Germline V gene sequence: CDR1 MDHEN, CDR2 SYDVKM. The CDR3 sequence is CASSPARLRYNEQFF. CDR3 nucleotides: TGTGCCAGCAGTCCCGCCCGCCTTCGGTACAATGAGCAGTTCTTC.

V gene TRBV5-1 combines with J gene TRBJ1-3; D remains unclear. The CDR3 length is 13 residues. Germline assignment: CDR1 SGHRS and CDR2 YFSETQ. V lost 3 bases to trimming and J lost 0 bases, with 4 bases between them. CDR3: CASSWGSGNTIYF. The CDR3 DNA reads TGCGCCAGCAGCTGGGGCTCTGGAAACACCATATATTTT.

A word on this clone: Sequence at one end of the junction differs from germline and may be a read error. CDR3 coding DNA: TGCGCCAGCAGTTTGGACCGTCCGGGGGTGGATACGCAGTATTTT. This gives the protein CASSLDRPGVDTQYF. The chain uses TRBV5-1 and TRBJ2-3; D may be TRBD2 (6 bases). CDR1 SGHRS and CDR2 YFSETQ come from the germline V gene. The CDR3 length is 15 residues. The complete variable domain, with remaining parts taken from reference TRBV5-1 and TRBJ2-3, reads KAGVTQTPRYLIKTRGQQVTLSCSPISGHRSVSWYQQTPGQGLQFLFEYFSETQRNKGNFPGRFSGRQFSNSRSEMNVSTLELGDSALYLCASSLDRPGVDTQYFGPGTRLTVL.

The V call is TRBV6-5, the J call TRBJ1-3; unclear D gene. CDR1 is MNHEY and CDR2 is SVGAGI in the germline V gene. Trimming removed 0 bases from V and 4 bases from J, with 7 bases in between. The CDR3 sequence is 14 residues long. The CDR3 DNA follows: TGTGCCAGCAGTTACTCGTCGTCCGGAAACACCATATATTTT. As protein: CASSYSSSGNTIYF.

The chain couples TRBV19 to TRBJ1-5; 7 bases agree with TRBD1. The CDR3 is 16 amino acids. Germline assignment: CDR1 LNHDA and CDR2 SQIVND (reference sequence). V lost 5 bases and J lost 0; bases outside the gene matches: 7. The CDR3 spells CASSPGGLLSNQPQHF. Written as DNA, the CDR3 is TGTGCCAGTAGTCCAGGGGGTCTGCTTAGCAATCAGCCCCAGCATTTT.

This chain links TRBV14 with TRBJ1-5, with unresolved D. This CDR3 is 13 amino acids long. V lost 1 base and J lost 11, with 12 bases in between. The germline CDR1 and CDR2 sequences are SGHDN and FVKESK. CDR3 residues: CASSQGPRLAQHF. The DNA of the CDR3 is TGTGCCAGCAGCCAAGGACCACGATTGGCCCAGCATTTT.